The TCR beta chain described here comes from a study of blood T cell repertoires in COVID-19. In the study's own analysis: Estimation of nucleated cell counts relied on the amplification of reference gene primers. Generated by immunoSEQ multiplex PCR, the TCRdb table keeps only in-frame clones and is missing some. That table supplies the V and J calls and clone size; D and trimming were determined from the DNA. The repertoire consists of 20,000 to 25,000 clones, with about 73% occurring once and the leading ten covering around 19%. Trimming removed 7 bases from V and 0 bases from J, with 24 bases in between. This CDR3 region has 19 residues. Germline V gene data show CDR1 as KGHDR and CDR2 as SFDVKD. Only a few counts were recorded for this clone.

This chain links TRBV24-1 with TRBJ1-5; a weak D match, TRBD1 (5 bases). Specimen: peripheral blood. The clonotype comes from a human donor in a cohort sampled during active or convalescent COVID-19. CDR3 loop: CATRTGAPRKVYSNQPQHF. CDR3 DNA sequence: TGTGCCACCAGGACTGGGGCCCCGCGAAAAGTTTATAGCAATCAGCCCCAGCATTTT.